The 23 T cell receptor beta chains below all came from one sample that was sequenced in a study of technical replicates of blood from a few donors. Libraries were prepared by immunoSEQ multiplex PCR; TCRdb keeps only in-frame clonotypes and omits some of them. In the table there are 55,000 to 80,000 clones, roughly 91% of which are singletons. Sample: PBMCs. These TCRs come from a human donor in good health. Some clones in this sample may be carry-over from other donors' samples.

The J gene is TRBJ1-2, the V gene TRBV7-2; no definite D call. Germline-derived CDR1 and CDR2 are SGHTA and FQGNSA. The CDR3 runs to 14 residues. Trimming took 1 base from V and 1 from J, leaving 7 bases between them. CDR3 nucleotide sequence: TGTGCCAGCAGCTTAGTGAGTTTTAACTATGGCTACACCTTC. Amino acid sequence: CASSLVSFNYGYTF.

The CDR3 protein is CASGYAFRVDGITEAFF. The CDR3 DNA is TGTGCTAGTGGTTATGCCTTCAGGGTCGATGGAATCACTGAAGCTTTCTTT. J is TRBJ1-1 and V is TRBV12-5; TRBD1 might be the D (5 bases). CDR1 and CDR2 (germline): LGHNT, FRNRAP. The CDR3 contains 17 residues. Trimming removed 4 bases at V and 4 bases at J, with 22 bases between.

The J gene is TRBJ2-7, the V gene TRBV2, with unresolved D. Trimming left V 9 bases short and J 3 bases short, with 6 bases between. CDR1 SNHLY and CDR2 FYNNEI come from the germline V gene. The CDR3 contains 10 residues. CDR3 DNA sequence: TGTGCCAGTAGAGGCTACGAGCAGTACTTC. This sequence encodes CASRGYEQYF.

This rearrangement joins TRBV5-4 to TRBJ1-2, with 11 nucleotides matching TRBD1. Trimming at V came to 7 bases and at J to 8 bases, leaving 13 bases not matched to a gene. This CDR3 region has 15 residues. CDR1 SGHNT and CDR2 YYREEE come from the germline V gene (reference sequence). The CDR3 spells CASHWTGGNFGGYTF. The CDR3 nucleotides read TGTGCCAGCCATTGGACAGGGGGCAACTTCGGAGGCTACACCTTC.

The V call is TRBV5-8, the J call TRBJ2-2, with 7 bases matching TRBD1. The CDR3 covers 17 residues. With 0 bases clipped from V and 5 bases from J, the junction kept 10 bases outside the gene matches. The germline CDR1 and CDR2 sequences are SGHTS and YDEGEE. CDR3: CASSLVQGQGYTGELFF. Written as DNA, the CDR3 is TGTGCCAGCAGCTTGGTACAGGGGCAAGGTTATACCGGGGAGCTGTTTTTT. The variable domain in full, with the rest retrieved from reference TRBV5-8 and TRBJ2-2, is EAGVTQSPTHLIKTRGQQATLRCSPISGHTSVYWYQQALGLGLQFLLWYDEGEERNRGNFPPRFSGRQFPNYSSELNVNALELEDSALYLCASSLVQGQGYTGELFFGEGSRLTVL.

J is TRBJ1-2 and V is TRBV5-4; TRBD1 matches 7 bases. J was trimmed by 6 bases and V by 2 bases; bases with no gene match: 4. The CDR3 has 13 amino acids. The germline gives CDR1 SGHNT, CDR2 YYREEE (reference sequence). The CDR3 DNA reads as TGTGCCAGCAGCTTAAAGGGGGCCCATGGCTACACCTTC. As protein: CASSLKGAHGYTF. The complete variable domain, with remaining parts taken from reference TRBV5-4 and TRBJ1-2, reads ETGVTQSPTHLIKTRGQQVTLRCSSQSGHNTVSWYQQALGQGPQFIFQYYREEENGRGNFPPRFSGLQFPNYSSELNVNALELDDSALYLCASSLKGAHGYTFGSGTRLTVV.

This chain uses TRBV7-2 with TRBJ2-1; TRBD1 is a possible D gene (5 bases). The CDR3 totals 15 residues. V was clipped by 1 base and J by 10 bases, with 17 bases between them. The germline CDR1 and CDR2 sequences are SGHTA and FQGNSA. For the CDR3, the DNA is TGTGCCAGCAGCTTAGAGGGGCCCGCCACAGCGGAGCAGTTCTTC. This sequence encodes CASSLEGPATAEQFF.

There are a few counts of this clone. The CDR3 DNA reads as TGTGCCAGCAGTGATTCTAGCGGGAGGTTGGGCGGGGAGCTGTTTTTT. This sequence encodes CASSDSSGRLGGELFF. The chain uses TRBV2 and TRBJ2-2; 11 nucleotides line up with TRBD2. CDR3 length: 16 residues. The V gene end was trimmed by 3 bases and the J gene end by 7 bases; junction bases not matched to a gene: 7. The germline V gene encodes CDR1 SNHLY and CDR2 FYNNEI.

The chain carries TRBV7-2 and TRBJ2-1, with TRBD2 as a possible D gene (5 bases). CDR3 length: 13 residues. The ends were cut back, 1 base at V and 8 bases at J, with 9 bases in the middle. Germline values: CDR1 SGHTA, CDR2 FQGNSA. Here the CDR3 reads CASSLVYGDEQFF. The CDR3 DNA reads TGTGCCAGCAGCTTAGTATACGGGGATGAGCAGTTCTTC.

This rearrangement joins TRBV7-2 to TRBJ2-3; D is unclear. This CDR3 region has 11 residues. Germline assignment: CDR1 SGHTA and CDR2 FQGNSA. V lost 5 bases, J lost 10 bases, and 10 bases lay in between. The CDR3 DNA follows: TGTGCCAGCAGCCTCGAGTACCCGCAGTATTTT. It translates to CASSLEYPQYF.

The chain combines TRBV6-1 with TRBJ2-7, with 12 bases that match TRBD1. Germline V gene sequence: CDR1 MNHNS, CDR2 SASEGT. Trimming removed 3 bases from V and 6 bases from J; junction bases left unmatched: 3. The CDR3 is 14 amino acids. The CDR3 DNA reads TGTGCCAGCAGTGAGCCGGGACAGGGGGCCGAGCAGTACTTC. Its protein product is CASSEPGQGAEQYF.

V is TRBV5-1 and J is TRBJ1-1; TRBD1 matches at 8 bases. Germline V CDR1 and CDR2: SGHRS, YFSETQ. This CDR3 is 15 amino acids long. Trimming cost V 3 bases and J 1 base; bases outside gene matches: 5. CDR3 nucleotide sequence: TGCGCCAGCAGCTCCCCGGGACAGGCGAACACTGAAGCTTTCTTT. It is translated as CASSSPGQANTEAFF.

This chain joins TRBV7-9 and TRBJ2-7; 14 bases map to TRBD2. In germline, CDR1 is SEHNR, CDR2 FQNEAQ (reference sequence). The CDR3 totals 15 residues. Trimming took 5 bases from V and 6 from J; bases not matched to a gene: 6. This chain's CDR3 is CASSHGTSGSVEQYF. Here the CDR3 DNA reads TGTGCCAGCAGCCACGGGACTAGCGGGAGTGTCGAGCAGTACTTC.

The V call is TRBV5-1, the J call TRBJ1-3, with D uncertain. CDR1 is SGHRS, CDR2 YFSETQ, per germline. V shed 0 bases and J shed 0 bases, with 10 bases lying between them. This CDR3 has 16 residues. Here the CDR3 DNA reads TGCGCCAGCAGCTTGGGGTCGGTTGGCTCTGGAAACACCATATATTTT. This codes for CASSLGSVGSGNTIYF.

This clone appeared once. This chain connects TRBV27 to TRBJ1-4, with no clear D. Trimming left V 2 bases short and J 8 bases short, with 9 bases between. Germline loops: CDR1 MNHEY, CDR2 SMNVEV (reference sequence). This CDR3 has 13 amino acids. The CDR3 here is CASSLISGEKLFF. As DNA, the CDR3 is TGTGCCAGCAGTTTAATATCCGGGGAAAAACTGTTTTTT.

V and J are TRBV20-1 and TRBJ2-3, with TRBD2 matching over 9 bases. Germline loops: CDR1 DFQATT, CDR2 SNEGSKA (reference sequence). This CDR3 region has 11 residues. CDR3 amino acids: CSPSGMDTQYF. In DNA, the CDR3 is TGCAGCCCTAGCGGGATGGATACGCAGTATTTT.

The V and J genes are TRBV5-6 and TRBJ2-5; 11 bases are shared with TRBD1. This CDR3 has 14 amino acids. J gave up 4 bases and V 4 bases, and 3 bases lay outside the gene matches. The germline gives CDR1 SGHDT, CDR2 YYEEEE. The CDR3 sequence: CASSPGTGGETQYF. In nucleotides, the CDR3 is TGTGCCAGCAGCCCGGGGACAGGGGGAGAGACCCAGTACTTC.

V usage is TRBV7-8 and J usage is TRBJ1-5; possible D gene TRBD1, 5 bases. There are 18 residues in the CDR3. Germline CDR1 reads SGHVS; CDR2 reads FQNEAQ. V was shortened by 3 bases and J by 5 bases, with 23 bases between the two germline ends. The CDR3 sequence: CASSFDPGTRGLYQPQHF. The CDR3 DNA reads as TGTGCCAGCAGCTTCGATCCCGGGACTCGCGGTTTGTATCAGCCCCAGCATTTT. The full variable domain, with the rest looked up from reference TRBV7-8 and TRBJ1-5, is GAGVSQSPRYKVAKRGQDVALRCDPISGHVSLFWYQQALGQGPEFLTYFQNEAQLDKSGLPSDRFFAERPEGSVSTLKIQRTQQEDSAVYLCASSFDPGTRGLYQPQHFGDGTRLSIL.

The genes are TRBV29-1 and TRBJ2-3; D gene unclear. The V gene's germline CDR1 is SQVTM and CDR2 ANQGSEA. Trimming stripped 7 bases from V and 1 base from J, with 9 bases between. The CDR3 spans 12 residues. This CDR3 is CSGGSGTDTQYF. CDR3 sequence (DNA): TGCAGCGGAGGTTCGGGCACAGATACGCAGTATTTT.

The chain employs TRBV11-2 and TRBJ1-6, with D possibly being TRBD1 (5 bases). Trimming cost V 5 bases and J 8 bases, with 10 bases left between them. CDR3 length: 13 residues. Germline assignment: CDR1 SGHAT and CDR2 FQNNGV. The CDR3 DNA sequence: TGTGCCAGCAGCCGAACAGGAGATTCACCCCTCCACTTT. This gives the protein CASSRTGDSPLHF.

The CDR3 DNA reads as TGCGCCAGCAGCAAGGGACTAGCGGGGGGAAGCACAGATACGCAGTATTTT. Its translation is CASSKGLAGGSTDTQYF. The genes are TRBV5-1 and TRBJ2-3; 15 nucleotides agree with TRBD2. J gave up 0 bases and V 4 bases, and 3 bases lay outside the gene matches. Germline V lookup: CDR1 SGHRS, CDR2 YFSETQ. The CDR3 extends over 17 amino acids.

This chain uses TRBV7-2 with TRBJ2-1, with 8 bases aligning to TRBD1. The CDR3 covers 16 residues. The germline CDR1 and CDR2 sequences are SGHTA and FQGNSA. V lost 3 bases to trimming and J lost 2 bases; unmatched junction nucleotides: 6. CDR3 nucleotides: TGTGCCAGCAGCTTGTCCCGGGGACAGGCCTACAATGAGCAGTTCTTC. It encodes CASSLSRGQAYNEQFF.

The V and J genes are TRBV7-2 and TRBJ2-7; TRBD2 agrees at 10 bases. Germline V gene sequence: CDR1 SGHTA, CDR2 FQGNSA. This CDR3 has 14 amino acids. J was trimmed by 5 bases and V by 6 bases; bases with no gene match: 7. For the CDR3, the DNA is TGTGCCAGCAGAAGCGGGGGGGCTTGGAACGAGCAGTACTTC. Protein: CASRSGGAWNEQYF.